The entry below gives a single TCR beta chain sequence along with its context. Germline loops: CDR1 MNHNS, CDR2 SASEGT. The CDR3 extends over 14 amino acids. Trimming shortened V by 6 bases and J by 7 bases, and 19 bases separated the two germline ends. Ophthalmopathy patients all had a Clinical Activity Score of at least 3, a NOSPECS grade of at least 4 and disease under 3 months old. The sample belongs to a study of T cells in Graves' hyperthyroidism and ophthalmopathy. On the study more broadly: Peripheral blood draws took place at initial diagnosis, ahead of any treatment.

Authors of the study amplified TCR beta CDR3 regions from RNA transcripts. During a first-round RT-PCR of the TCR CDR3, the HTBI primer set was used. TCRdb re-called the multiplex PCR reads through MiXCR, storing one row per CDR3 protein. The sample consists of fewer than 650,000 distinct CDR3 sequences, roughly 14% of them appearing once. The rearrangement joins TRBV6-1 to TRBJ2-7; D not certain. The sequencing sample was made of blood. The receptor was derived from a woman between 40 and 55 years old with Graves' ophthalmopathy. Written as DNA, the CDR3 is TGTGCCAGCAGGCAATCCCGACTCGCGCAAGAGCAGTACTTC. Its protein product is CASRQSRLAQEQYF.